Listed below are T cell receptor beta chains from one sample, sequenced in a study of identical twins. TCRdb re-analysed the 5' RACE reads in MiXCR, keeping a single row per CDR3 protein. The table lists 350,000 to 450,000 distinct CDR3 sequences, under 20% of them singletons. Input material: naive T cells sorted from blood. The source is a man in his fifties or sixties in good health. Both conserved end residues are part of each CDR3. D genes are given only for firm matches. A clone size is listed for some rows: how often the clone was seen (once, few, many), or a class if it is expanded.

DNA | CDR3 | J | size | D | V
TGTGCCAGCAGCCTCCGGGACAGACGCTACAATGAGCAGTTCTTC | CASSLRDRRYNEQFF | TRBJ2-1 | few | TRBD1 | TRBV7-2
TGTGCCAGCAGCTTGGGGCATGGGCACTACGAGCAGTACTTC | CASSLGHGHYEQYF | TRBJ2-7 | many | - | TRBV5-6
TGCAGTGCCAGGGACACGAGCAATCAGCCCCAGCATTTT | CSARDTSNQPQHF | TRBJ1-5 | - | - | TRBV20-1
TGTGCCAGCAGTTTCGAGGCCATGTTGATAGAAGCAAGCTCCTACGAGCAGTACTTC | CASSFEAMLIEASSYEQYF | TRBJ2-7 | many | - | TRBV12-3/TRBV12-4
TGTGCCACCAGCAGGGACAGGGGGCCGAATGAGCAGTTCTTC | CATSRDRGPNEQFF | TRBJ2-1 | many | TRBD1 | TRBV15
TGTGCCATCAGGGGGGACCGAGAGCAGTTCTTC | CAIRGDREQFF | TRBJ2-1 | - | - | TRBV10-3
TGTGCCACCAGCAGAGAGGAGACATACTCTAGCACAGATACGCAGTATTTT | CATSREETYSSTDTQYF | TRBJ2-3 | few | - | TRBV15
TGTGCCAGCTCACCAAACGTGGCTAGCGGGAGGGCCTTGGATACGCAGTATTTT | CASSPNVASGRALDTQYF | TRBJ2-3 | few | TRBD2 | TRBV18
TGTGCCAGCAGCTTGGGACAGCAAATCTACGAGCAGTACTTC | CASSLGQQIYEQYF | TRBJ2-7 | few | TRBD1 | TRBV7-2
TGTGCCACCGGGGGGCGATCGGCCGATACGCAGTATTTT | CATGGRSADTQYF | TRBJ2-3 | - | - | TRBV24-1
TGTGCCAGCAGCTTAAGTCGTGGAACGAACAGGGGCAATGAGCAGTTCTTC | CASSLSRGTNRGNEQFF | TRBJ2-1 | - | TRBD1 | TRBV7-9
TGTGCCAGCAGTTATGTTTCGAACACTGAAGTTTTCTTT | CASSYVSNTEVFF | TRBJ1-1 | - | - | TRBV6-2/TRBV6-3
TGCAGCGTTCTGAGCGGAAGGCAGTACTTC | CSVLSGRQYF | TRBJ2-7 | once | - | TRBV29-1
TGTGCCAGCAGCTTGGACTTTCAAGAGACCCAGTACTTC | CASSLDFQETQYF | TRBJ2-5 | many | - | TRBV5-6
TGTGCCAGCAGTACGACAGGCCATCAGCCCCAGCATTTT | CASSTTGHQPQHF | TRBJ1-5 | many | - | TRBV6-2/TRBV6-3
TGTGCCAGCAGTGAATATAACCCCTTGGACGGTAACACCGGGGAGCTGTTTTTT | CASSEYNPLDGNTGELFF | TRBJ2-2 | many | - | TRBV25-1
TGTGCCAGCAGCGCGGACAGGCATACCTACGAGCAGTACTTC | CASSADRHTYEQYF | TRBJ2-7 | few | TRBD1 | TRBV9
TGTGCCATCAGTGAGCTAGCGGGGGGCGAACAAGAGACCCAGTACTTC | CAISELAGGEQETQYF | TRBJ2-5 | - | TRBD2 | TRBV10-3
TGTGCCAGCGGAGCGGAACACAATGAGCAGTTCTTC | CASGAEHNEQFF | TRBJ2-1 | - | - | TRBV3-1
TGCAGTGCTAGAGATGGGCCGAGTCGACCGCGATATGGCTACACCTTC | CSARDGPSRPRYGYTF | TRBJ1-2 | few | - | TRBV20-1
TGTGCCAGCAGCTTAACAGGGGGTCGTACTGAAGCTTTCTTT | CASSLTGGRTEAFF | TRBJ1-1 | - | TRBD1 | TRBV7-2
TGTGCCAGCATGATGGGGGGTTGGACTGAAGCTTTCTTT | CASMMGGWTEAFF | TRBJ1-1 | many | - | TRBV7-9
TGTGCCACCAGCAGAGATCTCGAATACGAGCAGTACTTC | CATSRDLEYEQYF | TRBJ2-7 | many | - | TRBV15
TGTGCCAGCAGTTGGGGGAGCAATCAGCCCCAGCATTTT | CASSWGSNQPQHF | TRBJ1-5 | - | - | TRBV6-5
TGCAGTGCGAACCCGGTCGGGACAGGGAGGGTAGGTGAGCAGTTCTTC | CSANPVGTGRVGEQFF | TRBJ2-1 | - | TRBD1 | TRBV20-1